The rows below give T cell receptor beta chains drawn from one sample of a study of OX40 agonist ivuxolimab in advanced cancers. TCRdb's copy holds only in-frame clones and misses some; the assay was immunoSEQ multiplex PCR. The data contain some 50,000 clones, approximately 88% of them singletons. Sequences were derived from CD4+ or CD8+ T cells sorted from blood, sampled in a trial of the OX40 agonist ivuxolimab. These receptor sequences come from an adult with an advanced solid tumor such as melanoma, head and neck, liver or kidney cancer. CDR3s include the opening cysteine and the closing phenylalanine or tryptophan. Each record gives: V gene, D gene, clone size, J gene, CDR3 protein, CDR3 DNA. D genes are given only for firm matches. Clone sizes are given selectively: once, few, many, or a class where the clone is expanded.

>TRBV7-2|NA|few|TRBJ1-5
CASSGRGTNSGQPQHF
TGTGCCAGCAGCGGTAGAGGGACGAACTCTGGACAGCCCCAGCATTTT
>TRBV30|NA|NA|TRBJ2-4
CAWSVVGGNIQYF
TGTGCCTGGAGTGTCGTCGGGGGTAACATTCAGTACTTC
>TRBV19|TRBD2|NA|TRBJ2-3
CASRITSATDTQYF
TGTGCCAGTAGGATAACTAGCGCCACAGATACGCAGTATTTT
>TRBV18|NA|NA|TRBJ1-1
CASSPQQGRAEAFF
TGTGCCAGCTCACCACAACAGGGTAGGGCTGAAGCTTTCTTT
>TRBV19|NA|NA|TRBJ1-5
CASSARYQPQHF
TGTGCCAGTAGTGCCCGCTATCAGCCCCAGCATTTT
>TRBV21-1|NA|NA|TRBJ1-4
CASKFRALNEKLFF
TGTGCCAGCAAATTCAGGGCACTGAATGAAAAACTGTTTTTT
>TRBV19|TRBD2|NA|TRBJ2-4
CASSGLAGASQYF
TGTGCCAGTAGTGGCCTAGCGGGAGCGAGTCAGTACTTC
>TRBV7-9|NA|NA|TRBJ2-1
CASSSLRAYNEQFF
TGTGCCAGCAGCTCCCTTCGGGCTTACAATGAGCAGTTCTTC
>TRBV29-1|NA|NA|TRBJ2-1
CSAGRFGVLDEQFF
TGCAGCGCTGGGCGGTTTGGAGTTCTGGATGAGCAGTTCTTC
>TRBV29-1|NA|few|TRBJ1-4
CSVGATNEKLFF
TGCAGCGTTGGGGCAACTAATGAAAAACTGTTTTTT
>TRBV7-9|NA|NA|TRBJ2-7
CASSLRDTNSYEQYF
TGTGCCAGCAGCCTCCGGGACACCAACTCCTACGAGCAGTACTTC
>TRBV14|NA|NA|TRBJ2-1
CASSLAGANNEQFF
TGTGCCAGCAGCCTGGCGGGGGCGAACAATGAGCAGTTCTTC
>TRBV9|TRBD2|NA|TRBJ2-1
CASSGGLAAAQFF
TGTGCCAGCAGCGGGGGACTAGCGGCCGCGCAGTTCTTC
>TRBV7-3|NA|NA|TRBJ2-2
CASSLNLGASIRELFF
TGTGCCAGCAGCTTAAACCTAGGTGCTAGCATCCGGGAGCTGTTTTTT
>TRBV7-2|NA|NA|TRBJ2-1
CASSLDAGGVSEQFF
TGTGCCAGCAGCTTAGATGCAGGGGGGGTGTCTGAGCAGTTCTTC
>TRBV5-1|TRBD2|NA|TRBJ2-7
CASSTGLAGLFYEQYF
TGCGCCAGCAGCACCGGACTAGCGGGACTATTCTACGAGCAGTACTTC
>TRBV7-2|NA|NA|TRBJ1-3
CASSLGGQPRNTIYF
TGTGCCAGCAGCTTAGGAGGACAGCCTAGAAACACCATATATTTT